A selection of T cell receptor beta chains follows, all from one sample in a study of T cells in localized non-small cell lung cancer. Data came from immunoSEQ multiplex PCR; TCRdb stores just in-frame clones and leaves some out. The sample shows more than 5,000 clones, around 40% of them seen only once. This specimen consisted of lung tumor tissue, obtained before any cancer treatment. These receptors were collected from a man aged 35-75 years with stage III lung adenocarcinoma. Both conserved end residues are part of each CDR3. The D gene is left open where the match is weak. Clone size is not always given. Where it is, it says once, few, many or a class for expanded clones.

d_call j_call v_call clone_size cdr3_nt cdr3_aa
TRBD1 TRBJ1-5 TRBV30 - TGTGCCTGGAGTTATCGGACAGGGTATGGTCAGCCCCAGCATTTT CAWSYRTGYGQPQHF
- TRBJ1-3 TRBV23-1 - TGCGCCAGCAGCCGCACACAGGGAACTGGAAACACCATATATTTT CASSRTQGTGNTIYF
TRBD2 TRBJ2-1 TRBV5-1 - TGCGCCAGCAGCACCACTAGCGGGGGGGTGAATGAGCAGTTCTTC CASSTTSGGVNEQFF
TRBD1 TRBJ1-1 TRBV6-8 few TGTGCCAGCAAACCAGGTCGCCCTTACAGGGGGAACACTGAAGCTTTCTTT CASKPGRPYRGNTEAFF
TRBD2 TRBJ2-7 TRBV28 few TGTGCCAGCACCCAACTCGGGACTACTTTCGACGAGCAGTACTTC CASTQLGTTFDEQYF
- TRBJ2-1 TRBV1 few TGCGCCAGCAGCCGGTACCGGGGGGGCTTGAATGAGCAGTTCTTC CASSRYRGGLNEQFF
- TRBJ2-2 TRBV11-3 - TGTGCCAGCAGCTTAGGTATCCCAAACACCGGGGAGCTGTTTTTT CASSLGIPNTGELFF
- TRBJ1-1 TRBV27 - TGTGCCAGCAGTTTCTACGGGAACACTGAAGCTTTCTTT CASSFYGNTEAFF
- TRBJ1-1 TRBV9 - TGTGCCAGCAGCGAAGGTGGTTACACTGAAGCTTTCTTT CASSEGGYTEAFF
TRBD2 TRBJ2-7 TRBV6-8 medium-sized TGTGCCATCAGTCTTAGCGGGGACTCCGTAGAGCAGTACTTC CAISLSGDSVEQYF
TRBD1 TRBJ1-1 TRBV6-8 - TGTGCCAGCAGTTACGGGACAGGGTTGCGGACTGAAGCTTTCTTT CASSYGTGLRTEAFF
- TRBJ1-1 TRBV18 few TGTGCCAGCTCACCCATGACAGTTGGGAACACTGAAGCTTTCTTT CASSPMTVGNTEAFF
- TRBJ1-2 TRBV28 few TGTGCCAGCACCCTGAGGGGGAACTATGGCTACACCTTC CASTLRGNYGYTF
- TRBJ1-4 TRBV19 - TGTGCCAGTAGTATAAATTCGGGTCAGGGGAATGAAAAACTGTTTTTT CASSINSGQGNEKLFF
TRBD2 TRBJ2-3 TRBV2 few TGTGCCAGCAAGATAAGGACTAGCTTCACAGATACGCAGTATTTT CASKIRTSFTDTQYF
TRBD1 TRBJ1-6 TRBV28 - TGTGCCAGCAGAGGGCCGACAGGGGGCTTTGGTGGGGACTCCTATAATTCACCCCTCCACTTT CASRGPTGGFGGDSYNSPLHF
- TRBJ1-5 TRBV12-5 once TGTGCTAGTGGTTTGGGAGAACAGCCCCAGCATTTT CASGLGEQPQHF
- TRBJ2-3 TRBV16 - TGTGCCAGCAGTTCTGAGGCAGATACGCAGTATTTT CASSSEADTQYF
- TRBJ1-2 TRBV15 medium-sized TGTGCCACCAGCAGAGATGAAGTGCCCAGCTATGGCTACACCTTC CATSRDEVPSYGYTF